A single sample gave rise to the 21 T cell receptor beta chains below, sequenced in a study of blood T cells in healthy people across ages (dated by TCRdb to 2014 to 2015). The library was generated by 5' RACE. Sequencing was carried out with an Illumina HiSeq 2500. A second roughly 6 to 12 cycle PCR used a sample-barcoded 5' primer and a J-beta primer mix. Through fastp at Q25 and MiXCR, TCRdb rebuilt clones from the public reads, retaining in-frame beta chains. Here each entry gathers all rows of one CDR3 protein and keeps the most common genes and DNA. A total of approximately 790,000 distinct CDR3 sequences appear in this sample, approximately 65% of them only once. The ten largest clones represent 28% of the sample. The sample consisted of blood. Every receptor here comes from a young man in good health.

The CDR3 nucleotides read TGTGCCAGCAGCTTTAACAGGGGTTTTGGAAACACCATATATTTT. It yields the protein CASSFNRGFGNTIYF. The rearrangement uses TRBV7-2 and TRBJ1-3; 7 nucleotides agree with TRBD1. V gave up 3 bases and J gave up 3 bases; unmatched junction bases: 5. CDR3 length equals 15 residues. Germline V lookup: CDR1 SGHTA, CDR2 FQGNSA. The whole variable domain, filled in from reference TRBV7-2 and TRBJ1-3, reads GAGVSQSPSNKVTEKGKDVELRCDPISGHTALYWYRQSLGQGLEFLIYFQGNSAPDKSGLPSDRFSAERTGGSVSTLTIQRTQQEDSAVYLCASSFNRGFGNTIYFGEGSWLTVV.

The J gene is TRBJ2-5, the V gene TRBV10-3, with D maybe TRBD2 (6 bases). Germline CDR1 and CDR2: ENHRY and SYGVKD. Trimming took off 6 bases at V and 4 bases at J, with 15 bases between the two ends. There are 14 residues in the CDR3. The CDR3 nucleotides read TGTGCCATCAGCGGGAGAGGGGACGGAGAGACCCAGTACTTC. This gives the protein CAISGRGDGETQYF.

This rearrangement joins TRBV4-2 to TRBJ2-1; TRBD2 matches 12 bases. The CDR3 extends over 18 amino acids. V was pared by 4 bases and J by 7 bases, with 14 bases of the junction left unmatched. Per germline, CDR1 LGHNA and CDR2 YNFKEQ. CDR3 bases: TGTGCCAGCAGCCCGAAGACTAGCGGGGGTTATCAGGGAAATGAGCAGTTCTTC. This encodes CASSPKTSGGYQGNEQFF.

The J gene is TRBJ2-6, the V gene TRBV10-3; D is unresolved. The CDR3 loop spans 12 amino acids. Germline loops: CDR1 ENHRY, CDR2 SYGVKD. The V and J ends lost 3 bases and 3 bases respectively, with 0 bases between them. Here the CDR3 DNA reads TGTGCCATCAGTGATGGGGCCAACGTCCTGACTTTC. Its translation is CAISDGANVLTF.

In its sample, this clonotype was seen a few times. The CDR3: CASSLRGIDNSPLHF. The CDR3 DNA is TGTGCCAGCAGCTTGAGGGGGATTGATAATTCACCCCTCCACTTT. The rearrangement uses TRBV5-6 and TRBJ1-6; D perhaps matches TRBD1 (6 bases). The length of the CDR3 is 15 residues. Germline assignment: CDR1 SGHDT and CDR2 YYEEEE. Between the trimmed V and J ends, which lost 1 base and 5 bases, there was a span of 10 bases.

The rearrangement uses TRBV20-1 and TRBJ2-7; no firm D call. V was pared by 1 base and J by 3 bases, with 10 bases between. The CDR3 consists of 13 residues. Per germline, CDR1 DFQATT and CDR2 SNEGSKA (reference sequence). The CDR3 DNA reads as TGCAGTGCTAGAGCTCAGCCCAACTACGAGCAGTACTTC. Amino acids: CSARAQPNYEQYF.

The chain has TRBV28 and TRBJ2-1; D gene unclear. The CDR3 length is 15 residues. V lost 7 bases, J lost 5 bases, and 18 bases lay in between. Per the germline V gene, CDR1 is MDHEN and CDR2 is SYDVKM. The CDR3 nucleotides read TGTGCCAGCACTCCAGCAAGGCGGCCCCACAATGAGCAGTTCTTC. It is translated as CASTPARRPHNEQFF. Full variable domain (rest looked up from reference TRBV28 and TRBJ2-1): DVKVTQSSRYLVKRTGEKVFLECVQDMDHENMFWYRQDPGLGLRLIYFSYDVKMKEKGDIPEGYSVSREKKERFSLILESASTNQTSMYLCASTPARRPHNEQFFGPGTRLTVL.

The CDR3 nucleotides are TGCAGCGTTCGGTACAGGGTGGATGGCTACACCTTC. Amino acids: CSVRYRVDGYTF. This chain connects TRBV29-1 to TRBJ1-2; D is perhaps TRBD1 (6 bases). The CDR3 is 12 residues long. CDR1 is SQVTM and CDR2 is ANQGSEA in the germline V gene. V lost 5 bases, J lost 6 bases, and 13 bases lay in between.

V and J are TRBV2 and TRBJ1-1; 11 bases align to TRBD1. With V trimmed by 9 bases and J by 5 bases, 5 bases remained unmatched. The germline V gene encodes CDR1 SNHLY and CDR2 FYNNEI. The CDR3 runs 13 residues. CDR3 coding DNA: TGTGCCAGTGGGACAGGGGGGACGACTGAAGCTTTCTTT. This encodes CASGTGGTTEAFF. The variable domain in full, with the rest retrieved from reference TRBV2 and TRBJ1-1, is EPEVTQTPSHQVTQMGQEVILRCVPISNHLYFYWYRQILGQKVEFLVSFYNNEISEKSEIFDDQFSVERPDGSNFTLKIRSTKLEDSAMYFCASGTGGTTEAFFGQGTRLTVV.

The rearrangement joins TRBV7-3 to TRBJ2-1; D not certain. The CDR3 loop spans 13 amino acids. CDR1 and CDR2 (germline): SGHTA, FQGTGA. Trimming took off 2 bases at V and 9 bases at J, with 11 bases between the two ends. CDR3 loop: CASSLGPPSEQFF. The DNA of the CDR3 is TGTGCCAGCAGCTTAGGCCCCCCCAGTGAGCAGTTCTTC.

The genes are TRBV5-1 and TRBJ2-1, with 8 bases matching TRBD1. The CDR3 totals 15 residues. The trim removed 4 bases at V and 4 bases at J, leaving 7 bases unmatched. Germline V CDR1 and CDR2: SGHRS, YFSETQ. The CDR3 is CASSTGTGTYNEQFF. The CDR3, as DNA: TGCGCCAGCAGCACCGGGACAGGAACTTACAATGAGCAGTTCTTC.

This sequence joins TRBV28 and TRBJ2-5, with 14 bases lining up with TRBD2. From germline, CDR1 is MDHEN and CDR2 SYDVKM. The trim removed 1 base at V and 0 bases at J, leaving 4 bases unmatched. The CDR3 is made up of 18 amino acids. CDR3 amino acids: CASSLLGTSGGHQETQYF. The CDR3 coding sequence is TGTGCCAGCAGTTTATTAGGGACTAGCGGGGGCCACCAAGAGACCCAGTACTTC. The full variable domain, in which reference TRBV28 and TRBJ2-5 provide the parts outside the CDR3, is DVKVTQSSRYLVKRTGEKVFLECVQDMDHENMFWYRQDPGLGLRLIYFSYDVKMKEKGDIPEGYSVSREKKERFSLILESASTNQTSMYLCASSLLGTSGGHQETQYFGPGTRLLVL.

V is TRBV20-1 and J is TRBJ2-5, with 9 bases that match TRBD2. After removal of 4 bases from V and 7 bases from J, the junction contained 13 bases not matched to a gene. This CDR3 comprises 15 residues. CDR1 and CDR2 from the germline V gene are DFQATT and SNEGSKA (reference sequence). The CDR3 DNA reads TGCAGTGCTATCTCTGGCGGGGGGGGAGACGGGACCCAGTACTTC. This translates into CSAISGGGGDGTQYF.

The chain has TRBV12-3 or TRBV12-4 and TRBJ2-7; weak D call: TRBD2 (6 bases). This CDR3 region has 12 residues. V was pared by 4 bases and J by 12 bases, with 16 bases between. The CDR3 DNA is TGTGCCAGCAGTTCTGGGGTTAGCGGTCGGTACTTC. Protein product: CASSSGVSGRYF.

The chain combines TRBV30 with TRBJ2-3; a weak D match, TRBD2 (6 bases). CDR3 size: 11 residues. Germline V gene lookup returns CDR1 GTSNPN and CDR2 SVGIG (reference sequence). The V and J ends lost 5 bases and 5 bases respectively, with 8 bases between them. The CDR3 region has the DNA TGTGCCTGGTGGGACTTAGATACGCAGTATTTT. This codes for CAWWDLDTQYF.

V is TRBV20-1 and J is TRBJ2-1, with 7 bases matching TRBD1. The ends lost 5 bases at V and 7 bases at J; junction bases unmatched: 8. This CDR3 has 13 residues. CDR1 and CDR2 from the germline V gene are DFQATT and SNEGSKA (reference sequence). The CDR3 sequence: CSAQEPTGNEQFF. The CDR3 DNA sequence: TGCAGTGCTCAAGAACCGACAGGGAATGAGCAGTTCTTC.

This chain links TRBV5-1 with TRBJ2-2; D ambiguous. Trimming left V 0 bases short and J 1 base short, with 7 bases between. Germline V gene lookup returns CDR1 SGHRS and CDR2 YFSETQ. The CDR3 consists of 15 residues. DNA of the CDR3: TGCGCCAGCAGCTTGGTCCCCGAGAACACCGGGGAGCTGTTTTTT. Translating gives CASSLVPENTGELFF.

This clonotype appeared a few times. The chain recombines TRBV7-2 with TRBJ1-2; D gene unclear. The CDR3 consists of 13 residues. Per the germline V gene, CDR1 is SGHTA and CDR2 is FQGNSA. V was pared by 1 base and J by 6 bases, with 9 bases between. CDR3 in amino acids: CASSLGTGDGYTF. CDR3 DNA sequence: TGTGCCAGCAGCTTAGGGACGGGCGATGGCTACACCTTC.

The CDR3 protein is CASSFRGQGRAKNIQYF. DNA of the CDR3: TGTGCCAGCAGTTTCAGGGGACAGGGAAGGGCCAAAAACATTCAGTACTTC. The chain is built from TRBV27 and TRBJ2-4, with 9 positions matching TRBD1. CDR3 length: 17 amino acids. Germline CDR1 reads MNHEY; CDR2 reads SMNVEV (reference sequence). With V trimmed by 3 bases and J by 1 base, 7 bases remained unmatched.

V is TRBV4-3 and J is TRBJ2-7; D remains unclear. The CDR3 is 15 residues long. The ends were cut back, 1 base at V and 2 bases at J, with 12 bases in the middle. Germline assignment: CDR1 LGHNA and CDR2 YSLEER. CDR3 amino acids: CASSQGVSFTYEQYF. CDR3 sequence (DNA): TGCGCCAGCAGCCAAGGGGTCAGTTTCACCTACGAGCAGTACTTC.

This clonotype was detected a few times. This chain links TRBV20-1 with TRBJ2-1; TRBD2 matches at 9 bases. V lost 0 bases to trimming and J lost 9 bases; unmatched junction nucleotides: 9. The CDR3 sequence is 15 residues long. Germline V lookup: CDR1 DFQATT, CDR2 SNEGSKA (reference sequence). The CDR3 region has the DNA TGCAGTGCTAGAGATGGAGGCGGGGGGGCCTCTGAGCAGTTCTTC. This gives the protein CSARDGGGGASEQFF.